One sample yielded the 12 T cell receptor beta chains listed below, sequenced in a study of blood T cell repertoires in COVID-19. Sequencing used immunoSEQ multiplex PCR; TCRdb keeps in-frame clones, though not all of them. The table lists 300,000 to 350,000 clones, around nine tenths of them singletons. The sequenced material came from PBMCs or T cells enriched from blood (not recorded which). The receptors shown here come from a woman aged 30 to 39 who had been exposed to COVID-19.

The CDR3 region is CASSLVGTSGGIETQYF. CDR3 nucleotide sequence: TGTGCCAGCAGCTTAGTCGGGACTAGCGGGGGGATAGAGACCCAGTACTTC. This rearrangement joins TRBV7-2 to TRBJ2-5; 15 bases align to TRBD2. With V trimmed by 1 base and J by 4 bases, 4 bases remained unmatched. The CDR3 contains 17 residues. Looked up from germline, CDR1 is SGHTA and CDR2 is FQGNSA. The full variable domain, with the rest looked up from reference TRBV7-2 and TRBJ2-5, is GAGVSQSPSNKVTEKGKDVELRCDPISGHTALYWYRQSLGQGLEFLIYFQGNSAPDKSGLPSDRFSAERTGGSVSTLTIQRTQQEDSAVYLCASSLVGTSGGIETQYFGPGTRLLVL.

This chain joins TRBV7-9 and TRBJ1-2, with TRBD1 matching over 12 bases. The germline V gene has CDR1 SEHNR and CDR2 FQNEAQ (reference sequence). Trimming cost V 5 bases and J 2 bases; bases outside gene matches: 3. CDR3 size: 15 residues. The DNA for the CDR3 is TGTGCCAGCAGCGTCGGGACAGGGGGCAACTATGGCTACACCTTC. This sequence encodes CASSVGTGGNYGYTF. The full variable domain, completed using reference TRBV7-9 and TRBJ1-2, is DTGVSQNPRHKITKRGQNVTFRCDPISEHNRLYWYRQTLGQGPEFLTYFQNEAQLEKSRLLSDRFSAERPKGSFSTLEIQRTEQGDSAMYLCASSVGTGGNYGYTFGSGTRLTVV.

J is TRBJ2-7 and V is TRBV7-9; 8 bases are shared with TRBD1. V shed 0 bases, J shed 0 bases, and the junction held 4 bases outside the gene matches. The germline V gene encodes CDR1 SEHNR and CDR2 FQNEAQ (reference sequence). The CDR3 has 16 amino acids. DNA of the CDR3: TGTGCCAGCAGCTTAGCCCGACAGGGGATCTCCTACGAGCAGTACTTC. This gives the protein CASSLARQGISYEQYF. Together with reference TRBV7-9 and TRBJ2-7, the CDR3 gives the full variable domain: DTGVSQNPRHKITKRGQNVTFRCDPISEHNRLYWYRQTLGQGPEFLTYFQNEAQLEKSRLLSDRFSAERPKGSFSTLEIQRTEQGDSAMYLCASSLARQGISYEQYFGPGTRLTVT.

This chain joins TRBV6-5 and TRBJ2-7; 8 positions match TRBD2. The CDR3 extends over 14 amino acids. Germline V gives CDR1 MNHEY, CDR2 SVGAGI. The ends lost 2 bases at V and 6 bases at J; junction bases unmatched: 6. The CDR3 region is CASSYAGGLREQYF. Here the CDR3 DNA reads TGTGCCAGCAGTTACGCGGGGGGCTTACGCGAGCAGTACTTC.

The J gene is TRBJ2-5, the V gene TRBV6-5, with D possibly matching TRBD1 (5 bases). The CDR3 totals 15 residues. V lost 7 bases, J lost 4 bases, and 19 bases lay in between. In germline, CDR1 is MNHEY, CDR2 SVGAGI. DNA for the CDR3: TGTGCCAGCACCCCTTGGGCAGGGTGGGGAGAGACCCAGTACTTC. Translated: CASTPWAGWGETQYF.

This clone has just a few counts. The chain carries TRBV30 and TRBJ2-5; TRBD2 matches 11 bases. Per the germline V gene, CDR1 is GTSNPN and CDR2 is SVGIG (reference sequence). The CDR3 contains 16 residues. Trimming removed 0 bases from V and 6 bases from J; junction bases left unmatched: 9. Here the CDR3 reads CAWSVRLAGGRKTQYF. The CDR3, as DNA: TGTGCCTGGAGTGTACGCCTAGCGGGGGGTCGGAAGACCCAGTACTTC.

V usage is TRBV4-2 and J usage is TRBJ1-2, with 10 bases that match TRBD1. V lost 1 base, J lost 3 bases, and 5 bases stayed unmatched. Germline CDR1 and CDR2: LGHNA and YNFKEQ. This CDR3 has 16 residues. The CDR3 DNA sequence: TGTGCCAGCAGCCAAGGGGGGACAGGGGTATACTATGGCTACACCTTC. The encoded protein is CASSQGGTGVYYGYTF.

The V gene is TRBV11-2, the J gene TRBJ2-7; 7 bases are shared with TRBD1. This CDR3 region has 14 residues. CDR1 SGHAT and CDR2 FQNNGV come from the germline V gene. The V segment lost 3 bases and the J segment 5 bases; nucleotides outside the gene matches: 7. CDR3 coding DNA: TGTGCCAGCAGCTTGGATAGGGGGCCCGACGAGCAGTACTTC. This gives the protein CASSLDRGPDEQYF.

This chain connects TRBV11-1 to TRBJ1-6; possible D gene TRBD1, 5 bases. CDR1 is SGHAT and CDR2 is FQDESV in the germline V gene (reference sequence). The CDR3 length is 15 residues. With 3 bases removed from V and 1 base from J, the gap between germline ends came to 7 bases. For the CDR3, the DNA is TGTGCCAGCAGCTTCGGGGGGTCCTATAATTCACCCCTCCACTTT. Translating gives CASSFGGSYNSPLHF.

The chain employs TRBV12-3 or TRBV12-4 and TRBJ2-1, with 8 nucleotides matching TRBD1. The CDR3 consists of 13 residues. Unmatched junction bases numbered 7, after V lost 6 bases and J lost 9 bases. The CDR3 sequence is CASRIQGASEQFF. The DNA for the CDR3 is TGTGCCAGCAGGATCCAGGGGGCTAGTGAGCAGTTCTTC.

The chain uses TRBV7-8 and TRBJ1-5, with D uncertain. In germline, CDR1 is SGHVS, CDR2 FQNEAQ. V lost 1 base and J 5 bases, leaving 9 bases between the germline ends. The CDR3 sequence is 14 residues long. This chain's CDR3 is CASSLVSGDQPQHF. The CDR3 DNA follows: TGTGCCAGCAGCTTAGTTTCGGGTGATCAGCCCCAGCATTTT.

The rearrangement uses TRBV9 and TRBJ2-1; perhaps TRBD1 as D (6 bases). This CDR3 has 13 amino acids. CDR1 and CDR2 (germline): SGDLS, YYNGEE. Between the trimmed V and J ends, which lost 4 bases and 6 bases, there was a span of 11 bases. CDR3 sequence: CASSRDIFNEQFF. CDR3 sequence (DNA): TGTGCCAGCAGCAGGGACATATTCAATGAGCAGTTCTTC.